This section outlines one T cell receptor beta chain sequence together with its context. V was shortened by 0 bases and J by 1 base, with 6 bases between the two germline ends. Germline V gene sequence: CDR1 SGHAT, CDR2 FQDESV (reference sequence). This CDR3 region has 14 residues. As processed by the authors: Counts of nucleated cells, estimated from reference gene primer amplification, were obtained. TCRdb keeps only in-frame clones here, not all; method: immunoSEQ multiplex PCR. The D gene and trimming were derived from the DNA, and the V and J assignments and clone size from that table. The sample contains 300,000 to 400,000 clones, 86% of which appear only once. The study assigned cohorts using participant-reported clinical history. These data belong to a study of blood T cell repertoires in COVID-19.

Sequencing was performed on PBMCs or T cells enriched from blood (not recorded which). The rearrangement links TRBV11-1 to TRBJ2-5; D is uncertain. The sequence was collected from a woman in her 40s with acute COVID-19. CDR3 in DNA: TGTGCCAGCAGCTTAGCCCCCCGCCAAGAGACCCAGTACTTC. As protein: CASSLAPRQETQYF.